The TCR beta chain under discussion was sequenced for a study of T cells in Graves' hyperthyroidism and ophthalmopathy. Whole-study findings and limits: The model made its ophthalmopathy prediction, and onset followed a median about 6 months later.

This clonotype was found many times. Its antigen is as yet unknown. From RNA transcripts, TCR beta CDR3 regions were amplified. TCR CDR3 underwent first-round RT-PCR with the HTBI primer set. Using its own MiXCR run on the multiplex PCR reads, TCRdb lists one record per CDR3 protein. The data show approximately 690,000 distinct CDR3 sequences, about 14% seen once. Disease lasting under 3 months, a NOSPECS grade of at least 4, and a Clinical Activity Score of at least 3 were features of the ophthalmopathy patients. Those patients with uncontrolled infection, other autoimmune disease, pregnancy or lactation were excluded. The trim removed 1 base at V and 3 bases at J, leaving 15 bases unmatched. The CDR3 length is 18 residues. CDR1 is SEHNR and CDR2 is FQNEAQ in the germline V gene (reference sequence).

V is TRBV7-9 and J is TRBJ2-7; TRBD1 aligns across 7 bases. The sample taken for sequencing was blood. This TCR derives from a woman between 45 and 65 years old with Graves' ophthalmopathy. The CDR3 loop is CASSLGLRRTGGHYEQYF. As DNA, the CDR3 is TGTGCCAGCAGCTTAGGTCTCCGGCGGACAGGCGGTCACTACGAGCAGTACTTC. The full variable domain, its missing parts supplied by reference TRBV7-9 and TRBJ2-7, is DTGVSQNPRHKITKRGQNVTFRCDPISEHNRLYWYRQTLGQGPEFLTYFQNEAQLEKSRLLSDRFSAERPKGSFSTLEIQRTEQGDSAMYLCASSLGLRRTGGHYEQYFGPGTRLTVT.